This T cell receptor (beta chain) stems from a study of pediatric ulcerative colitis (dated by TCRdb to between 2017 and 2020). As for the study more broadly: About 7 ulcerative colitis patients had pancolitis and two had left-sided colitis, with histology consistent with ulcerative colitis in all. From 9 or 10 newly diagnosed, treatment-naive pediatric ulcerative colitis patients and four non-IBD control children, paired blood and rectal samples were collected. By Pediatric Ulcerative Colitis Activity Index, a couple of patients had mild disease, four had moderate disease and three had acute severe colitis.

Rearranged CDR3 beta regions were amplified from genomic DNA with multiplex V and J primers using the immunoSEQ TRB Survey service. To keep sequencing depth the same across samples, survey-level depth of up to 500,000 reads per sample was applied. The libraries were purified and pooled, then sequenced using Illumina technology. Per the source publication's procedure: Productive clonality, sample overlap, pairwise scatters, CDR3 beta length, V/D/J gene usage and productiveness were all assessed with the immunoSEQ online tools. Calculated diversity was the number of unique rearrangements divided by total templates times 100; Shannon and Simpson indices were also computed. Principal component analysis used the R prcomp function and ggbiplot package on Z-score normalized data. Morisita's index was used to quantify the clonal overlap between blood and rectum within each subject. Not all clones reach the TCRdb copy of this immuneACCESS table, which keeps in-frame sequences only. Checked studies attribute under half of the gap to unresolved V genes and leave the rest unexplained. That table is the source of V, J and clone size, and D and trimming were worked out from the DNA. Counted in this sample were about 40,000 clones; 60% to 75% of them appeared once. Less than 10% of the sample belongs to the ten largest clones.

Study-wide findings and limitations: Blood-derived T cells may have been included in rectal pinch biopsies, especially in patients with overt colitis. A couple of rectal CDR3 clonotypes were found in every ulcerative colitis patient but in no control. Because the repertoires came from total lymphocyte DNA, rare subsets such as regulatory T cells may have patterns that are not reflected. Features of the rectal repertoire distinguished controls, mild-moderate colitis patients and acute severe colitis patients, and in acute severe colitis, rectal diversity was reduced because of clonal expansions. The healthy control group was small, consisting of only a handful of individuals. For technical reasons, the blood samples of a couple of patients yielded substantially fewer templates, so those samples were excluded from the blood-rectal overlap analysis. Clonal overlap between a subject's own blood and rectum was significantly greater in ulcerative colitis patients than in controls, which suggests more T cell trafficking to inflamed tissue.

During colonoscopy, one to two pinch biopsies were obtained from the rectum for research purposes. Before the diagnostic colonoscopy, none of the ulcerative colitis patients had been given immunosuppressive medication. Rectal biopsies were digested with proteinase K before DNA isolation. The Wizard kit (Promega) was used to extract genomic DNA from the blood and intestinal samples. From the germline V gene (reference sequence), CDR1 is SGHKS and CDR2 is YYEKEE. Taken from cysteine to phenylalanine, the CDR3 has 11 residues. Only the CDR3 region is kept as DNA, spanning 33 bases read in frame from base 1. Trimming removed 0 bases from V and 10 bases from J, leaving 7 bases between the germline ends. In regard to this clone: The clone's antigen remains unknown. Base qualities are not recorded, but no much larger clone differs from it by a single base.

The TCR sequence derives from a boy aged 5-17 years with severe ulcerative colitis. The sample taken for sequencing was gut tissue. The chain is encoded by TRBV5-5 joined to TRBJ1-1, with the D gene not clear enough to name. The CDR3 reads CASSLASSAFF. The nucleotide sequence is TGTGCCAGCAGCTTGGCCTCTTCAGCTTTCTTT.